Below, 13 T cell receptor beta chains from the same sample are listed, as sequenced in a study of OX40 agonist ivuxolimab in advanced cancers. The protocol was immunoSEQ multiplex PCR, while the TCRdb copy is restricted to in-frame clones and leaves out a portion. The sample shows approximately 70,000 clones, around 83% of them seen only once. This specimen was CD4+ or CD8+ T cells sorted from blood, taken in a trial of the OX40 agonist ivuxolimab. The receptors originated from an adult with an advanced solid tumor such as melanoma, head and neck, liver or kidney cancer.

This rearrangement joins TRBV28 to TRBJ2-7, with 10 bases aligning to TRBD1. CDR1 and CDR2 from the germline V gene are MDHEN and SYDVKM. J lost 4 bases, V lost 8 bases, and 8 bases had no gene match. The CDR3 has 14 residues. This CDR3 is CASRQGAFLYEQYF. The CDR3 DNA reads as TGTGCCAGCCGACAGGGGGCCTTCTTGTACGAGCAGTACTTC.

This chain joins TRBV10-1 and TRBJ2-7, with D hard to call. There are 14 residues in the CDR3. V was shortened by 0 bases and J by 5 bases, with 11 bases between the two germline ends. Germline assignment: CDR1 WNHNN and CDR2 SYGVQD (reference sequence). The CDR3 DNA follows: TGCGCCAGCAGTGAGTCGAAGGGCCCCCACGAGCAGTACTTC. Translated: CASSESKGPHEQYF.

The chain joins TRBV5-5 to TRBJ2-7; a weak D match, TRBD1 (5 bases). CDR1 and CDR2 (germline): SGHKS, YYEKEE (reference sequence). V dropped 0 bases and J dropped 2 bases, with 9 bases sitting between them. The CDR3 loop spans 14 amino acids. The CDR3 DNA reads as TGTGCCAGCAGCTTGGTAGGGGTTGCCTACGAGCAGTACTTC. As protein: CASSLVGVAYEQYF.

CDR3 DNA: TGTGCCAGCAGTGCCTACCAGGGTATGAACACCGGGGAGCTGTTTTTT. Protein sequence: CASSAYQGMNTGELFF. V and J are TRBV25-1 and TRBJ2-2; TRBD1 is a possible D gene (5 bases). In germline, CDR1 is MGHDK, CDR2 SYGVNS. The germline V and J ends were trimmed by 4 bases and 1 base, with 13 bases remaining between them. There are 16 residues in the CDR3.

This chain joins TRBV13 and TRBJ2-5; tentative D call: TRBD2 (7 bases). The CDR3 extends over 19 amino acids. The germline V and J ends were trimmed by 2 bases and 4 bases, with 26 bases remaining between them. In germline, CDR1 is PRHDT, CDR2 FYEKMQ (reference sequence). CDR3 sequence: CASSLIVRGAPTPRETQYF. In nucleotides, the CDR3 is TGTGCCAGCAGCTTAATCGTACGGGGGGCCCCTACCCCTCGAGAGACCCAGTACTTC.

The chain links TRBV5-6 to TRBJ2-3, with unresolved D. The ends were cut back, 8 bases at V and 5 bases at J, with 9 bases in the middle. CDR3 size: 11 residues. Germline loops: CDR1 SGHDT, CDR2 YYEEEE. CDR3 loop: CASRIQDTQYF. The CDR3 region has the DNA TGTGCCAGTAGGATCCAAGATACGCAGTATTTT.

In this sample, this clone turned up a few times. This chain joins TRBV10-1 and TRBJ1-1; no clear D. V was pared by 0 bases and J by 5 bases, with 4 bases between. CDR3 length: 12 residues. In germline, CDR1 is WNHNN, CDR2 SYGVQD (reference sequence). The CDR3 reads CASSESLTEAFF. CDR3 sequence (DNA): TGCGCCAGCAGTGAGTCCCTTACTGAAGCTTTCTTT.

The rearrangement links TRBV6-1 to TRBJ1-5; tentative D call: TRBD1 (6 bases). Germline V gene data show CDR1 as MNHNS and CDR2 as SASEGT. The CDR3 consists of 15 residues. Trimming cost V 5 bases and J 0 bases, with 11 bases left between them. This chain's CDR3 is CASSQLRGSNQPQHF. DNA for the CDR3: TGTGCCAGCAGTCAACTCAGGGGTAGCAATCAGCCCCAGCATTTT.

The gene calls are TRBV28 and TRBJ1-2; D gene uncertain. This CDR3 is 11 amino acids long. V was trimmed by 6 bases and J by 4 bases, leaving 6 bases between them. Per the germline V gene, CDR1 is MDHEN and CDR2 is SYDVKM. The CDR3 here is CASSASYGYTF. The CDR3 DNA reads TGTGCCAGCAGCGCGAGCTATGGCTACACCTTC.

V is TRBV19 and J is TRBJ1-1; D possibly corresponds to TRBD1 (5 bases). V shed 10 bases and J shed 5 bases, with 11 bases lying between them. CDR3 length equals 11 residues. CDR1 is LNHDA, CDR2 SQIVND, per germline (reference sequence). CDR3 sequence (DNA): TGTGCCACCGGGACGGAGACTGAAGCTTTCTTT. Encoded protein: CATGTETEAFF.

This CDR3 reads CASSPRAGTGSETQYF. The CDR3 DNA reads TGTGCCAGCAGCCCCAGGGCCGGGACAGGATCAGAGACCCAGTACTTC. V and J are TRBV7-8 and TRBJ2-5, with 8 bases that match TRBD1. V trimming: 5 bases; J trimming: 4 bases; junction bases outside the gene matches: 12. There are 16 residues in the CDR3. Per the germline V gene, CDR1 is SGHVS and CDR2 is FQNEAQ.

The rearrangement uses TRBV19 and TRBJ2-1; the D is unclear. The CDR3 has 16 residues. Germline CDR1 is LNHDA and CDR2 is SQIVND (reference sequence). Trimming pared 5 bases from V and 0 bases from J, leaving 14 bases between. CDR3 sequence (DNA): TGTGCCAGTAGTTCCCTTGGGATGAGCTCCTACAATGAGCAGTTCTTC. Translating gives CASSSLGMSSYNEQFF.

This clone was detected once. J is TRBJ2-3 and V is TRBV5-1; no reliable D call. The ends were cut back, 3 bases at V and 0 bases at J, with 14 bases in the middle. Germline CDR1 SGHRS, CDR2 YFSETQ. The CDR3 is 16 amino acids. The CDR3 sequence is CASSSKVATSTDTQYF. In nucleotides, the CDR3 is TGCGCCAGCAGCTCCAAGGTGGCAACTAGCACAGATACGCAGTATTTT. Full variable domain (remainder filled in from reference TRBV5-1 and TRBJ2-3): KAGVTQTPRYLIKTRGQQVTLSCSPISGHRSVSWYQQTPGQGLQFLFEYFSETQRNKGNFPGRFSGRQFSNSRSEMNVSTLELGDSALYLCASSSKVATSTDTQYFGPGTRLTVL.